The T cell receptor beta chain described here comes from a study of CD8+ T cells in alopecia areata. Regarding the study as a whole: Mouse data revealed clearer TCR sharing than patient data did, a gap possibly tied to HLA.

Treatment here: oral pan-JAK inhibitor, 5-10 mg twice daily. As concerns this clone: Its antigen is unidentified.

Extracted from the samples, RNA was reverse transcribed into cDNA to serve as the sequencing template. Assay used: immunoSEQ multiplex PCR; TCRdb lists only in-frame clones, some missing. This sample has around 100,000 clones, with just over 85% found just once. The sequence was collected from a human donor with alopecia areata. The sample was CD8+ T cells sorted from blood, taken around week 30, from a patient treated with tofacitinib.

For the CDR3, the DNA is TGTGCCAGCAGCGTAGGGACAGTCTCCTACAATGAGCAGTTCTTC. Translated, it gives CASSVGTVSYNEQFF. V and J are TRBV7-2 and TRBJ2-1; 7 bases fit TRBD1. Germline assignment: CDR1 SGHTA and CDR2 FQGNSA. Trimming took 5 bases from V and 0 from J; bases not matched to a gene: 4. The CDR3 loop spans 15 amino acids.